The entry that follows covers one T cell receptor beta chain sequence. Its target is not known. The record originates from a study of T cell responses to AZD1222 COVID-19 vaccine. Study-wide results and limits: The study sampled repertoires only after the peak T cell response. In the spike-specific TCR repertoire, nearly half reportedly target unmutated variant regions. Recipients of AZD1222 seropositive at baseline numbered only 5 or 6.

Germline V gene sequence: CDR1 LGHNT, CDR2 FRNRAP. Unmatched junction bases numbered 8, after V lost 6 bases and J lost 9 bases. The CDR3 sequence is 13 residues long. The data were produced by immunoSEQ multiplex PCR, yet TCRdb's version contains in-frame clones alone and is incomplete. The sample contains 100,000 to 150,000 clones, 85% to 90% of which appear only once. This clonotype originated in an adult in good health. The specimen comprised peripheral blood, sampled on day 0 of AZD1222 vaccination. The chain joins TRBV12-5 to TRBJ2-1, with 7 bases aligning to TRBD2. The CDR3 DNA sequence: TGTGCTAGTGGGCCCTTAGCGGGTGGTGAGCAGTTCTTC. Protein: CASGPLAGGEQFF.